This TCR beta chain appears in the sequencing data of a study of blood T cells in healthy people across ages. Overall study findings and caveats: Roughly linear declines in TCR beta diversity per million T cells occurred with age. The authors considered diversity estimates from one million T cells to be underestimates.

This CDR3 has 15 residues. Germline-derived CDR1 and CDR2 are SQVTM and ANQGSEA. V was pared by 0 bases and J by 3 bases, with 4 bases of the junction left unmatched. A minimum of 5 micrograms of total RNA was extracted per sample. This clonotype was seen only once. Its antigen is as yet unknown. Alongside a J-beta primer mix, a sample-barcoded 5' primer served in a second PCR lasting about 6 to 11 cycles. Every single cDNA molecule received a tag from a template-switch adaptor with 12 random nucleotides. TCRdb used MiXCR to reprocess the 5' RACE reads, holding one entry per CDR3 protein. Here the sample spans 700,000 or so distinct CDR3 sequences, roughly two fifths being singletons.

V gene TRBV29-1 combines with J gene TRBJ2-7; 11 bases are a match to TRBD2. Sequencing was done on a sample of blood. This TCR came from an elderly man in good health. The CDR3 nucleotides read TGCAGCGTTGAAGAGACTAGCGGGATGGTCTACGAGCAGTACTTC. It specifies CSVEETSGMVYEQYF.